The next 16 T cell receptor beta chains were all read from a single sample in a study of shared clonotypes between healthy human individuals. The table came from immunoSEQ multiplex PCR; TCRdb's copy has only in-frame clones and leaves some out. The data show roughly 510,000 clones, roughly 79% seen once. The sample consisted of PBMCs. The source is a woman in her forties in good health. Some clones in this sample may be carry-over from other donors' samples.

Regarding this clone: This same CDR3 is encoded by further DNA sequences in the sample. This chain uses TRBV18 with TRBJ2-6; D not resolved. The CDR3 has 13 residues. V was pared by 3 bases and J by 1 base, with 1 base between. Germline V gene lookup returns CDR1 KGHSH and CDR2 LQKENI. The CDR3 sequence: CASSPSGANVLTF. DNA of the CDR3: TGTGCCAGCTCACCGTCTGGGGCCAACGTCCTGACTTTC. Using reference TRBV18 and TRBJ2-6 for the parts outside the CDR3, the full variable domain is NAGVMQNPRHLVRRRGQEARLRCSPMKGHSHVYWYRQLPEEGLKFMVYLQKENIIDESGMPKERFSAEFPKEGPSILRIQQVVRGDSAAYFCASSPSGANVLTFGAGSRLTVL.

V gene TRBV11-3 combines with J gene TRBJ2-5; tentative D call: TRBD1 (5 bases). V lost 1 base and J lost 0, with 6 bases in between. This CDR3 region has 14 residues. Per the germline V gene, CDR1 is SGHNT and CDR2 is YENEEA. The CDR3 loop reads CASSLGGNQETQYF. Written as DNA, the CDR3 is TGTGCCAGCAGCTTAGGGGGCAACCAAGAGACCCAGTACTTC.

V usage is TRBV19 and J usage is TRBJ2-7; possible D gene TRBD1, 6 bases. V was trimmed by 1 base and J by 6 bases, leaving 16 bases between them. The length of the CDR3 is 15 residues. CDR1 and CDR2 (germline): LNHDA, SQIVND (reference sequence). For the CDR3, the DNA is TGTGCCAGTAGTATAGGTCTCAGGGGTTCCGGCGAGCAGTACTTC. Protein product: CASSIGLRGSGEQYF.

A remark on this clone: A far larger clone is only one base removed, so a read error is likely. Other DNA variants within this sample encode the same CDR3. This chain connects TRBV28 to TRBJ1-5; TRBD1 matches at 11 bases. Germline trimming cut 4 bases from V and 6 bases from J; bases unmatched to any gene: 5. Germline CDR1 reads MDHEN; CDR2 reads SYDVKM. The CDR3 runs 15 residues. CDR3 region: CASSSRTGGIQPQHF. The CDR3 DNA sequence: TGTGCCAGCAGTTCTAGGACAGGGGGCATTCAGCCCCAGCATTTT.

By share of the sample, this clone is medium-sized. Other DNA sequences from this sample encode an identical CDR3 as well. V is TRBV2 and J is TRBJ1-1; D unresolved. Between the trimmed V and J ends, which lost 0 bases and 5 bases, there was a span of 10 bases. The CDR3 is 14 residues long. Germline-derived CDR1 and CDR2 are SNHLY and FYNNEI. CDR3 sequence (DNA): TGTGCCAGCAGTGAAGCTGTAAAACTGACTGAAGCTTTCTTT. Translation: CASSEAVKLTEAFF.

This clone has more than one count but fewer than ten. The chain employs TRBV30 and TRBJ2-2; D ambiguous. The CDR3 consists of 13 residues. V lost 2 bases to trimming and J lost 2 bases, with 6 bases between them. Looked up from germline, CDR1 is GTSNPN and CDR2 is SVGIG (reference sequence). CDR3 loop: CAWSPLNTGELFF. The DNA for the CDR3 is TGTGCCTGGAGTCCGTTAAACACCGGGGAGCTGTTTTTT.

The sample holds a few counts of this clone. Other nucleotide sequences in the sample specify the same CDR3. Written as DNA, the CDR3 is TGTGCCAGCAGTCCCCCCGGGCAGCCCCAGCATTTT. This encodes CASSPPGQPQHF. V is TRBV28 and J is TRBJ1-5, with no clear D. Germline assignment: CDR1 MDHEN and CDR2 SYDVKM. The CDR3 runs to 12 residues. V was pared by 5 bases and J by 7 bases, with 9 bases between.

The chain employs TRBV11-2 and TRBJ2-3; tentative D call: TRBD2 (6 bases). V was trimmed by 5 bases and J by 10 bases, leaving 22 bases between them. The CDR3 consists of 15 residues. Germline assignment: CDR1 SGHAT and CDR2 FQNNGV. CDR3 sequence reads: CASSPIKGRRGAQYF. The CDR3 DNA is TGTGCCAGCAGCCCGATAAAGGGACGGAGGGGTGCGCAGTATTTT.

The chain employs TRBV19 and TRBJ1-2, with a weak D call TRBD1 (6 bases). The germline V gene has CDR1 LNHDA and CDR2 SQIVND (reference sequence). Trimming took off 7 bases at V and 4 bases at J, with 13 bases between the two ends. This CDR3 region has 13 residues. CDR3 sequence: CASTVGQAYGYTF. The CDR3, as DNA: TGTGCCAGTACCGTGGGACAAGCCTATGGCTACACCTTC.

This chain connects TRBV28 to TRBJ1-2; TRBD1 aligns across 9 bases. The germline V gene has CDR1 MDHEN and CDR2 SYDVKM. The CDR3 spans 15 residues. Unmatched junction bases numbered 7, after V lost 4 bases and J lost 4 bases. The CDR3 DNA is TGTGCCAGCAGTTCTACAGGGGGCTTTAGCTATGGCTACACCTTC. Its translation: CASSSTGGFSYGYTF.

This clone was counted at least ten times. This chain uses TRBV6-4 with TRBJ2-3; either TRBD1 or TRBD2 may fit D (6 bases each). Germline values: CDR1 MRHNA, CDR2 SNTAGT. This CDR3 has 16 amino acids. V lost 0 bases to trimming and J lost 4 bases, with 14 bases between them. The DNA for the CDR3 is TGTGCCAGCAGTGACTCGAGGGGGGCCGGCTCAGATACGCAGTATTTT. Translating it yields CASSDSRGAGSDTQYF.

The count of this clone is one. This chain links TRBV7-3 with TRBJ2-1, with 8 bases fitting TRBD2. The J segment lost 10 bases and the V segment lost 8 bases, leaving 13 bases of the junction unmatched. This CDR3 region has 14 residues. CDR1 SGHTA and CDR2 FQGTGA come from the germline V gene. CDR3 coding DNA: TGTGCCAGCTCCTTAGGTGCGGGAGGAGGGGAGCAGTTCTTC. Translated, it gives CASSLGAGGGEQFF.

The chain combines TRBV11-2 with TRBJ1-6; D is possibly TRBD1 (5 bases). This CDR3 region has 17 residues. Trimming took off 5 bases at V and 5 bases at J, with 19 bases between the two ends. Germline CDR1 and CDR2: SGHAT and FQNNGV. The CDR3 here is CASSRRGATINNSPLHF. The CDR3 DNA follows: TGTGCCAGCAGCCGACGTGGGGCCACGATAAATAATTCACCCCTCCACTTT.

The rearrangement joins TRBV28 to TRBJ2-5; D perhaps matches TRBD2 (5 bases). Between the trimmed V and J ends, which lost 10 bases and 1 base, there was a span of 19 bases. Germline V CDR1 and CDR2: MDHEN, SYDVKM. The CDR3 is 15 amino acids. The CDR3 is CAIDEAGSGQETQYF. As DNA, the CDR3 is TGTGCCATCGACGAGGCGGGTAGTGGCCAAGAGACCCAGTACTTC.

The V gene is TRBV27, the J gene TRBJ1-5; D ambiguous. CDR3 length equals 13 residues. In germline, CDR1 is MNHEY, CDR2 SMNVEV (reference sequence). V lost 5 bases to trimming and J lost 3 bases, with 8 bases between them. This CDR3 reads CASSPHLNQPQHF. As DNA, the CDR3 is TGTGCCAGCAGTCCCCATCTCAATCAGCCCCAGCATTTT.

This clone was recorded many times. V is TRBV2 and J is TRBJ1-2; a weak D match, TRBD1 (6 bases). The CDR3 totals 17 residues. V lost 10 bases and J lost 4, with 28 bases in between. The germline gives CDR1 SNHLY, CDR2 FYNNEI. CDR3 in amino acids: CAMLGGFSGQSLYGYTF. The CDR3 nucleotides read TGTGCCATGCTCGGGGGATTTTCCGGACAGAGCCTCTATGGCTACACCTTC.